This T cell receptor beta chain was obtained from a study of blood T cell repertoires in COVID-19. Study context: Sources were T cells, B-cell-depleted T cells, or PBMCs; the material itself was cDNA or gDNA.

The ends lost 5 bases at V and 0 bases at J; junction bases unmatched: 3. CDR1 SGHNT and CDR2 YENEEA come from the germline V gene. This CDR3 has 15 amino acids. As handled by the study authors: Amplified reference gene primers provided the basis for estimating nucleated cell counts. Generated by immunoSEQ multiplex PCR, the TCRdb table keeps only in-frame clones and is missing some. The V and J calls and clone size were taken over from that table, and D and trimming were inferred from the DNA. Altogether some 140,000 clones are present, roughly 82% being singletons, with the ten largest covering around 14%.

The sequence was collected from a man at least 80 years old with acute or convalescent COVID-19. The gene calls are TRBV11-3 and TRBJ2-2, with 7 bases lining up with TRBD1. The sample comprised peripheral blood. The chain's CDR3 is CASSPGGSNTGELFF. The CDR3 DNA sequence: TGTGCCAGCAGCCCAGGGGGATCGAACACCGGGGAGCTGTTTTTT.